The TCR beta chain described here comes from a study of long-term antiretroviral therapy in people with HIV (dated by TCRdb to 2022 to 2024). Regarding the research as a whole: The earliest samples were collected about a decade before the 2015 WHO recommendation for immediate ART, when ART was typically delayed until CD4 counts fell. This retrospective serial study examined whether starting ART and sustained HIV suppression were associated with changes in the composition and diversity of the TRB repertoire in peripheral blood. A total of fewer than 200 cryopreserved PBMC samples were contributed to the cohort by 30 adults with confirmed HIV infection, with samples collected serially over a mean of approximately six years (range 1-12). Of the 30 participants with HIV, approximately 11 were female. No cross-contamination during QIAcube processing was seen in test extractions of a monoclonal T-cell line run alongside a few dozen polyclonal samples. What the study reported, not specific to this receptor: Compared with controls, HIV repertoires had narrower CDR3 length ranges, and the network structure pointed to an antigen-experienced repertoire that shifted only slightly toward naive after ART. The samples span the years 2004 to 2017, and the ART regimens used may be less effective than current regimens. Inferences about post-ART repertoire changes are limited because no data were available on ART adherence, viral resistance or therapy changes. Limited PBMC availability meant only the TCR beta chain was sequenced, without alpha chain pairing. Starting ART was linked to a significant rise in TRB diversity, yet even with long-term ART the diversity remained significantly lower than in transplant donor controls. Because pre-ART samples had limited cell numbers, unsorted PBMC were profiled rather than sorted CD4+ and CD8+ T cells. Expanded TRB clones identified before ART initiation dominated the repertoire across all time points, though the dominance fluctuated and decreased in many PLHIV after ART.

Inclusion was restricted to participants for whom at least one PBMC sample before ART initiation and at least two post-ART samples were available. Treatment was received in the United States of America by all participants with HIV. Before DNA extraction, cryopreserved samples of roughly 0.95-10 million PBMC were thawed and washed. At the time of the earliest PBMC sample, participants with HIV were aged between roughly 20 and 55 years. PBMC samples were contributed by each participant from 1-4 timepoints before ART initiation and 2-8 timepoints after ART initiation, with a median of 7 samples. For every participant, serial HIV viral load, CD4+ T-cell count, ART history and demographic data were obtained. A Qiagen kit on a QIAcube was used to extract genomic DNA from unsorted PBMC, with samples processed in batches of 12. The immunoSEQ hsTCRB v3.0 assay was used at survey level resolution to sequence the TRB variable region. The targeted TRB sequencing depth was about 40,000-55,000 T-cell genomes per sample. TRB libraries were pooled and sequenced on an Illumina MiSeq using a v3 150-cycle kit. As for the original processing: Repertoire analysis was performed in R inside a reproducible Nextflow workflow that covered QC, data transformation and analysis. LymphoSeq2, an R package for AIRR-Seq data exploration, was used to implement custom analyses. A few samples that produced fewer than 5000 total TRB sequences were removed, so 150 to 200 HIV repertoires were analyzed. Among the approximately 190 HIV repertoires that were kept, roughly 58 were collected before ART initiation and about 130 were collected after ART initiation. Repertoires were downsampled to 5000 TRB nucleotide sequences, with summary statistics averaged over 100 downsampling iterations. The analysis kept only TRB sequences whose CDR3 regions were at least seven amino acids long. Two measures captured diversity: a Shannon entropy-derived clonality score and the Gini coefficient. In repertoire networks, the top 5000 CDR3 amino acid sequences were linked whenever an edit distance of one separated two sequences. GLIPH2 predicted antigen specificity groups and MHC restriction for TRB CDR3 amino acid sequences. Known CMV, EBV, HIV or tissue antigen associations were flagged by matching CDR3 amino acid sequences against VDJdb and McPAS-TCR. Pre-ART, post-ART and control groups were compared with Wilcoxon signed-rank tests and Holm-Bonferroni correction. Imported from immuneACCESS, the table was reduced by TCRdb to in-frame sequences with V and J called. These copies leave out some clones; in studies compared against another copy, an unresolved V gene accounts for under half, and the cause of the remainder is not known. The V and J calls and clone size are taken from that table; D and trimming were inferred from the DNA. Counted in this sample were 25,000 to 30,000 clones; approximately 81% of them appeared once. The ten largest clones represent 8.5% to 9.5% of the sample.

The CDR3 covers 16 residues, taking in both the cysteine and the phenylalanine. Only CDR3 DNA remains: 48 bases, in frame from the first base. From a lookup of the germline V gene, CDR1 and CDR2 are KGHSH and LQKENI. V drops 0 bases and J drops 1 base, leaving 10 bases in between. On this clone: The target of this receptor is not known. It has no much larger one-base neighbor in the sample; base qualities were not kept.

This sequence was found in a man aged 35 to 55 with HIV. The V and J segments used are TRBV18 and TRBJ1-5; the D gene is possibly TRBD1, with 5 bases matching. This specimen was unsorted PBMCs, taken 3 years after starting antiretroviral therapy. The CDR3 protein sequence reads: CASSPPGGGSNQPQHF. The nucleotide sequence is given as TGTGCCAGCTCACCACCCGGGGGGGGAAGCAATCAGCCCCAGCATTTT.